The source of this T cell receptor beta chain is a study of cytomegalovirus exposure and HLA in healthy donors. Study context: The same platform used for the 600 to 750 first-cohort repertoires was also used for the 95 to 150 validation repertoires, as a later analysis reported. Study-level results: Reports indicated that the classifier achieved high specificity and sensitivity in diagnosing cytomegalovirus status.

TCRdb's table, derived via immunoSEQ multiplex PCR, lists solely in-frame clones and lacks some. This table holds around 140,000 clones, approximately 88% found once. For this clone: Its antigen is undetermined.

CDR3 length equals 14 residues. The germline gives CDR1 SQVTM, CDR2 ANQGSEA. J gave up 5 bases and V 4 bases, and 4 bases lay outside the gene matches. The V call is TRBV29-1, the J call TRBJ2-3; 12 bases fit TRBD2. The clonotype comes from a man between 18 and 35 years old in good health and CMV-seropositive. Sequencing used PBMCs. The CDR3 loop reads CSVVTSGSLDTQYF. The DNA of the CDR3 is TGCAGCGTTGTGACTAGCGGGAGCCTAGATACGCAGTATTTT.